In this sample, the clone carrying this T cell receptor (beta chain) turned up many times. This entry belongs to a study of molecular identifiers for immune sequencing clone quantification. TCRdb reprocessed the PCR reads via MiXCR and lists one record per CDR3 protein. The sample yields about 640,000 distinct CDR3 sequences, less than 20% seen once. In germline, CDR1 is SEHNR, CDR2 FQNEAQ (reference sequence). This CDR3 contains 16 residues. The V and J ends lost 5 bases and 1 base, in that order; junction bases with no gene match: 10. The sequencing input was naive CD8+ T cells from blood, with Jurkat cell RNA spiked in. The subset was: FACS-sorted CD8+CD4-CCR7+CD45RA+ naive T cells. The genes are TRBV7-9 and TRBJ2-5, with TRBD1 matching 7 bases. This receptor was obtained from a human donor in good health. Some libraries in this study had Jurkat cell RNA spiked in. The CDR3 sequence: CASSTLLQGSQETQYF. CDR3 DNA: TGTGCCAGCAGCACCTTATTACAGGGGTCCCAAGAGACCCAGTACTTC.